These 15 T cell receptor beta chains came from one sample sequenced in a study of identical twins. From the 5' RACE reads, TCRdb called clonotypes with MiXCR, one entry per CDR3 protein. The repertoire holds 640,000 or so distinct CDR3 sequences, with less than 7% as singletons. The specimen sequenced was naive T cells sorted from blood. The receptors originated from a man younger than 35 in good health.

This clonotype was found many times. V and J are TRBV20-1 and TRBJ2-1; 10 bases match TRBD2. Losses at the gene ends were 4 bases for V and 4 bases for J; bases not matched to a gene: 13. The length of the CDR3 is 17 residues. Looked up from germline, CDR1 is DFQATT and CDR2 is SNEGSKA (reference sequence). The CDR3 region has the DNA TGCAGTGCTATCCTCCGCCCGCTAGCGGGAGTATACAATGAGCAGTTCTTC. The encoded protein is CSAILRPLAGVYNEQFF.

This clonotype was seen many times. For the CDR3, the DNA is TGTGCCAGCAGTAAAGGGTTTTCCGAGCAGTACTTC. Its protein is CASSKGFSEQYF. This chain joins TRBV27 and TRBJ2-7; D gene ambiguous. Germline lookup yields CDR1 MNHEY and CDR2 SMNVEV (reference sequence). V lost 5 bases to trimming and J lost 6 bases, with 11 bases between them. This CDR3 is built from 12 residues.

This clonotype has a handful of counts. The chain couples TRBV7-2 to TRBJ1-1; D is ambiguous. The CDR3 contains 15 residues. Trimming took off 1 base at V and 2 bases at J, with 11 bases between the two ends. Germline V gives CDR1 SGHTA, CDR2 FQGNSA. This CDR3 reads CASSLGAGYNTEAFF. The DNA of the CDR3 is TGTGCCAGCAGCTTAGGGGCAGGCTATAACACTGAAGCTTTCTTT.

This clonotype was seen ten or more times. The chain carries TRBV27 and TRBJ1-5, with D possibly matching TRBD1 (6 bases). From germline, CDR1 is MNHEY and CDR2 SMNVEV (reference sequence). The CDR3 contains 12 residues. The V gene lost 3 bases and the J gene lost 8 bases, with 8 bases spanning the gap. CDR3 region: CASSLRGEPQHF. The DNA for the CDR3 is TGTGCCAGCAGTTTGAGGGGGGAGCCCCAGCATTTT.

This clonotype has a count of ten or more. The rearrangement joins TRBV28 to TRBJ1-1; maybe TRBD1 (5 bases). Trimming removed 2 bases from V and 7 bases from J, with 8 bases in between. Germline V gene sequence: CDR1 MDHEN, CDR2 SYDVKM. This CDR3 has 12 residues. The CDR3 here is CASSLGTDEAFF. In nucleotides, the CDR3 is TGTGCCAGCAGTTTAGGGACGGATGAAGCTTTCTTT.

This clonotype was counted at least ten times. This chain connects TRBV28 to TRBJ2-7; 8 nucleotides match TRBD1. The CDR3 sequence is 17 residues long. The germline V gene has CDR1 MDHEN and CDR2 SYDVKM. V lost 4 bases, J lost 3 bases, and 14 bases stayed unmatched. Here the CDR3 reads CASSSKTIFGQGYEQYV. The CDR3 DNA sequence: TGTGCCAGCAGTTCCAAGACGATTTTCGGACAGGGCTACGAGCAGTACGTC.

The chain joins TRBV6-5 to TRBJ2-7; possible D gene TRBD2, 7 bases. Trimming took off 1 base at V and 5 bases at J, with 21 bases between the two ends. This CDR3 is 17 amino acids long. Germline V lookup: CDR1 MNHEY, CDR2 SVGAGI. CDR3 in DNA: TGTGCCAGCAGTTACTTGCGTTCGTGGGGGGGCGGGCACGAGCAGTACTTC. Amino acid sequence: CASSYLRSWGGGHEQYF.

This clonotype was seen many times. The genes are TRBV7-8 and TRBJ2-1, with D tentatively TRBD2 (5 bases). Deletions cut 4 bases from V and 5 bases from J, with 18 bases between. The germline V gene has CDR1 SGHVS and CDR2 FQNEAQ. The CDR3 runs 16 residues. The CDR3 loop is CASSSRATVIDNEQFF. DNA for the CDR3: TGTGCCAGCAGCTCGCGGGCCACCGTAATCGACAATGAGCAGTTCTTC.

Many counts were recorded for this clonotype. This chain connects TRBV4-3 to TRBJ2-2; D is tentatively TRBD1 or TRBD2 (5 bases each). V was shortened by 0 bases and J by 7 bases, with 15 bases between the two germline ends. Germline V lookup: CDR1 LGHNA, CDR2 YSLEER. The CDR3 is made up of 16 amino acids. CDR3 DNA sequence: TGCGCCAGCAGCCAAGATCTAAGGGGCGCGGGCGGGGAGCTGTTTTTT. This gives the protein CASSQDLRGAGGELFF.

This rearrangement joins TRBV20-1 to TRBJ2-2; 7 nucleotides align to TRBD1. This CDR3 contains 15 residues. From germline, CDR1 is DFQATT and CDR2 SNEGSKA (reference sequence). Trimming took 6 bases from V and 5 from J; bases not matched to a gene: 12. The CDR3 bases are TGCAGTGCATCGGGACAGTCCTTAGGGACCGGGGAGCTGTTTTTT. This translates into CSASGQSLGTGELFF.

In its sample, this clonotype was seen many times. This rearrangement joins TRBV19 to TRBJ2-1; 11 bases agree with TRBD2. CDR3 length equals 16 residues. In germline, CDR1 is LNHDA, CDR2 SQIVND (reference sequence). Trimming took 3 bases from V and 5 from J; bases not matched to a gene: 6. CDR3 DNA: TGTGCCAGTAGTATCGGGCTAGCGGGAGGCCACAATGAGCAGTTCTTC. It is translated as CASSIGLAGGHNEQFF. Full variable domain (rest looked up from reference TRBV19 and TRBJ2-1): DGGITQSPKYLFRKEGQNVTLSCEQNLNHDAMYWYRQDPGQGLRLIYYSQIVNDFQKGDIAEGYSVSREKKESFPLTVTSAQKNPTAFYLCASSIGLAGGHNEQFFGPGTRLTVL.

The chain uses TRBV7-2 and TRBJ2-3; 7 bases are shared with TRBD2. The CDR3 length is 17 residues. V dropped 5 bases and J dropped 2; count of bases not matched to a gene: 13. Germline V gene lookup returns CDR1 SGHTA and CDR2 FQGNSA. Here the CDR3 reads CASSPWAGGSFTDTQYF. The CDR3 coding sequence is TGTGCCAGCAGCCCATGGGCGGGCGGGAGTTTCACAGATACGCAGTATTTT.

This clonotype was recorded at least ten times. This chain links TRBV29-1 with TRBJ2-7; D possibly corresponds to TRBD1 (6 bases). Germline CDR1 SQVTM, CDR2 ANQGSEA. The CDR3 loop spans 12 amino acids. Trimming took off 4 bases at V and 7 bases at J, with 14 bases between the two ends. The CDR3 sequence: CSVVRRGSEQYF. The CDR3 coding sequence is TGCAGCGTTGTGCGCAGGGGTTCTGAGCAGTACTTC.

This clonotype appeared many times. The gene calls are TRBV5-1 and TRBJ2-2, with 12 positions matching TRBD1. Losses at the gene ends were 6 bases for V and 5 bases for J; bases not matched to a gene: 5. Germline CDR1 is SGHRS and CDR2 is YFSETQ. The CDR3 has 15 residues. CDR3 protein: CASTGTGGMTGELFF. DNA for the CDR3: TGCGCCAGCACCGGGACAGGGGGCATGACCGGGGAGCTGTTTTTT.

This clonotype was observed many times. The rearrangement links TRBV10-3 to TRBJ1-6; the D is unclear. Looked up from germline, CDR1 is ENHRY and CDR2 is SYGVKD. V was cut by 4 bases and J by 9 bases, with 10 bases left in between. CDR3 size: 13 residues. CDR3: CAISADQSSPLHF. CDR3 in DNA: TGTGCCATCAGTGCCGATCAGAGTTCACCCCTCCACTTT.